The clone carrying this T cell receptor beta chain was counted once. As yet, its antigen is unknown. V lost 1 base and J lost 4; bases outside the gene matches: 6. Germline V gives CDR1 SGHTA, CDR2 FQGTGA. The CDR3 is 15 amino acids. Criteria for exclusion of patients were uncontrolled infection, other autoimmune disease, pregnancy or lactation. These data come from a study of T cells in Graves' hyperthyroidism and ophthalmopathy. Notes on the study in general: Separation of ophthalmopathy from stable hyperthyroidism was achieved by a 13 V-J model.

The source material, RNA transcripts, was used to amplify TCR beta CDR3 regions. HTBI primers were the set used in a first-round RT-PCR of the TCR CDR3. TCRdb fed the multiplex PCR reads into MiXCR, producing one record per CDR3 protein. This table holds about 400,000 distinct CDR3 sequences, 12% to 15% found once. The specimen sequenced was blood. This chain uses TRBV7-3 with TRBJ1-2; 7 nucleotides agree with TRBD1. The clonotype was recovered from a woman aged 55-70 years with Graves' ophthalmopathy. CDR3: CASSLSTGEGYGYTF. The CDR3 DNA reads TGTGCCAGCAGCTTAAGCACAGGGGAGGGCTATGGCTACACCTTC.